This T cell receptor (beta chain) stems from a study of PD-1 blockade in mismatch repair-deficient tumors. Study overall: All were previously treated, progressing patients with 11 to 13 mismatch repair-deficient cancer types.

Germline V gene sequence: CDR1 GTSNPN, CDR2 SVGIG (reference sequence). This CDR3 comprises 15 residues. V dropped 2 bases and J dropped 0; count of bases not matched to a gene: 7. The TCR-sequenced patients were a few responders to pembrolizumab. The assay was immunoSEQ multiplex PCR, and TCRdb's table has in-frame clones only and misses some. The table records approximately 100,000 clones, approximately 83% of them present only once. This receptor was identified in an adult with mismatch repair-deficient cancer. Sequenced here: peripheral blood, sampled roughly 36 weeks after starting pembrolizumab. V and J are TRBV30 and TRBJ2-7; 7 positions match TRBD1. The CDR3 region is CAWSQGGAYSYEQYF. CDR3 nucleotides: TGTGCCTGGAGTCAAGGGGGCGCGTACTCCTACGAGCAGTACTTC.